The clone carrying this T cell receptor (beta chain) came up a few times. Its cognate antigen is unknown. A junction boundary mismatches the germline segment, possibly from a read error. Prior to thyroid surgery, none of the patients had received any treatment. Authors' analysis steps: A papillary thyroid cancer distant-metastasis classifier was built from CDR3 differences across clinicopathological groups. TCRdb re-called the PCR reads through MiXCR. TCRdb's processing, not the study's, gives the V and J calls here. The table lists around 28,000 clones, around 15% of them singletons. The data derive from a study of metastatic and nonmetastatic thyroid tumors. Study context: A comparison of repertoires was made across blood and tumor or nodule tissue from malignant and benign thyroid patients. The study's findings and limits: Relative to benign nodules, malignant thyroid tumors were reportedly characterized by significantly elevated TCR beta diversity in blood and tumor.

The receptor comes from a female donor with papillary thyroid cancer or a benign thyroid nodule (not recorded which). Some clones in this sample may be carry-over from other donors' samples. Sequenced material: blood.

This chain's CDR3 is CASSIVRNQPQHF. The CDR3 DNA follows: TGTGCCAGCAGTATCGTGAGAAATCAGCCCCAGCACTTT. This chain uses TRBV27 with TRBJ1-5, with D unresolved. Germline values: CDR1 MNHEY, CDR2 SMNVEV (reference sequence). This CDR3 comprises 13 residues.